The TCR beta chain under discussion was sequenced for a study of PD-1 blockade in classical Hodgkin lymphoma. The method was immunoSEQ multiplex PCR; TCRdb's version includes in-frame clones alone and lacks a portion of them. The repertoire holds approximately 27,000 clones, with around 84% as singletons. Findings and caveats of the study: Anyone who began nivolumab under 1 year after ASCT was excluded. Relapsed/refractory patients reportedly had lower baseline diversity than newly diagnosed patients.

As for this clone: What it binds is not known.

The junction had 11 bases not matched to a gene; V was cut back by 5 bases and J by 8 bases. This CDR3 has 15 residues. Germline assignment: CDR1 MNHEY and CDR2 SVGAGI. No patient escaped relapse after autologous stem cell transplantation, and brentuximab vedotin exposure varied. V is TRBV6-5 and J is TRBJ2-1, with 8 bases aligning to TRBD2. The receptor was derived from a human donor with classical Hodgkin lymphoma. The specimen comprised peripheral blood mononuclear cells (PBMCs), sampled at baseline. This CDR3 reads CASSNGGAWVDEQFF. The DNA for the CDR3 is TGTGCCAGCAGTAACGGGGGGGCCTGGGTGGATGAGCAGTTCTTC.